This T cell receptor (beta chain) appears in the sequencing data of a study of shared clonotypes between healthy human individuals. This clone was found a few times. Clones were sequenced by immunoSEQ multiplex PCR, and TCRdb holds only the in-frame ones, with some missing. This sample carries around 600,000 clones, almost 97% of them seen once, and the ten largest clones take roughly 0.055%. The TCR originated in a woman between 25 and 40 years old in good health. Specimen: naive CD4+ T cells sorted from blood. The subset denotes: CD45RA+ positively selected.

The CDR3 sequence: CASSRITGTGSYEQYF. In DNA form, the CDR3 reads TGTGCCAGCTCACGGATTACCGGGACAGGGTCCTACGAGCAGTACTTC. The chain combines TRBV18 with TRBJ2-7; 9 nucleotides match TRBD1. CDR1 and CDR2 (germline): KGHSH, LQKENI. The CDR3 length is 16 residues. The J segment lost 1 base and the V segment lost 4 bases, leaving 8 bases of the junction unmatched.